This T cell receptor (beta chain) was observed in a study of regulatory T cells in long-lasting Graves disease. Building of the TCR beta libraries involved iRepertoire HTBI primers and Arm-PCR of CDR3 regions. MiXCR, applied by TCRdb to the multiplex PCR reads, yields one record per CDR3 protein. Altogether 200,000 to 250,000 distinct CDR3 sequences are present, roughly a fifth being singletons, with the ten largest covering approximately 12%. V was clipped by 9 bases and J by 4 bases, with 19 bases between them. CDR1 and CDR2 from the germline V gene are MDHEN and SYDVKM. The CDR3 runs 15 residues. Sample time point: newly diagnosed GD, antithyroid drugs for less than 3 months. The TCR library was prepared using RNA isolated from PBMCs. The sample was also linked to a second study, of T cells in Graves' hyperthyroidism and ophthalmopathy. From that report: For Graves' hyperthyroidism to be stable, ophthalmopathy could not progress within 18 months. RT-PCR in the first round (using the HTBI primer set) targeted the TCR CDR3.

The sequenced sample was peripheral blood mononuclear cells (PBMCs), obtained at new diagnosis, from a patient treated with antithyroid drugs. The V and J genes are TRBV28 and TRBJ2-1; a weak D match, TRBD2 (5 bases). The TCR sequence derives from a woman under 40 with Graves disease. In DNA, the CDR3 is TGTGCCAGTGAGTGGGCGCGGGCAGATTACAATGAGCAGTTCTTC. This codes for CASEWARADYNEQFF.